The present entry profiles one T cell receptor (beta chain) with its context. Its antigen is currently unknown. The sample originates from a study of response to subunit inactivated influenza vaccine. Overall study findings and caveats: Authors proposed each seasonal influenza vaccination draws in few new T cells.

V lost 1 base, J lost 1 base, and 14 bases lay in between. This CDR3 has 16 residues. The germline V gene encodes CDR1 LGHDT and CDR2 YNNKEL (reference sequence). TCRdb re-derived calls from the RT-PCR reads in MiXCR, one entry per CDR3 protein. The sample records hundreds of thousands of distinct CDR3 sequences, more than 15% being singletons. The sample in question was PBMCs from blood, obtained about 11 days after vaccination. The chain uses TRBV3-1 and TRBJ2-7, with D possibly being TRBD1 or TRBD2 (5 bases each). The clonotype was recovered from a man over 45 who received an inactivated influenza vaccine. The CDR3 region has the DNA TGTGCCAGCAGCCAAGGCGAGGGACGGACATCCTACGAGCAGTACTTC. This translates into CASSQGEGRTSYEQYF.